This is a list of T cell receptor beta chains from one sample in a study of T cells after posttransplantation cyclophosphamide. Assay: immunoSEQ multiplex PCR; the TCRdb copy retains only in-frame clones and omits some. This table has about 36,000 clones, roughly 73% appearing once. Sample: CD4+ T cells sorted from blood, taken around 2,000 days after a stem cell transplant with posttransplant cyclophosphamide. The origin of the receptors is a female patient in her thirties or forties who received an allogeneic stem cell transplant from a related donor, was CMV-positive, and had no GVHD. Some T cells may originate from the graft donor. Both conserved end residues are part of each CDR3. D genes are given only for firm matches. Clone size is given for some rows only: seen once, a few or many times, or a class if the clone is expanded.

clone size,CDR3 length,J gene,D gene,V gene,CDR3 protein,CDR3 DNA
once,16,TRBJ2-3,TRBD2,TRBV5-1,CASSLAGGGAADTQYF,TGCGCCAGCAGCTTGGCCGGCGGGGGGGCCGCAGATACGCAGTATTTT
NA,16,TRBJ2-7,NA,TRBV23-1,CASSQPTPLLSYEQYF,TGCGCCAGCAGTCAACCAACTCCGCTACTCTCCTACGAGCAGTACTTC
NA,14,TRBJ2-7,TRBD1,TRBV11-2,CASSSTGGGHEQYF,TGTGCCAGCAGTTCGACAGGGGGCGGCCACGAGCAGTACTTC
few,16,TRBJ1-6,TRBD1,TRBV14,CASSQEMGTGNSPLHF,TGTGCCAGCAGCCAAGAGATGGGGACAGGGAATTCACCCCTCCACTTT
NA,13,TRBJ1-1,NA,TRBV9,CASSVVGSPEAFF,TGTGCCAGCAGCGTAGTTGGTAGTCCTGAAGCTTTCTTT
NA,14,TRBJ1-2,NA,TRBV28,CASSLRAGEYGYTF,TGTGCCAGCAGTTTACGGGCAGGGGAATATGGCTACACCTTC
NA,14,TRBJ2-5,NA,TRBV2,CASSEAGARKTQYF,TGTGCCAGCAGTGAAGCAGGGGCCAGGAAGACCCAGTACTTC
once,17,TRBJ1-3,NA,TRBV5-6,CASSVPLSGELGNTIYF,TGTGCCAGCAGCGTCCCACTGTCAGGGGAACTTGGAAACACCATATATTTT
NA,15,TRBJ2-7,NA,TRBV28,CASSLNRVGIYEQYF,TGTGCCAGCAGTTTAAACAGGGTTGGTATATACGAGCAGTACTTC
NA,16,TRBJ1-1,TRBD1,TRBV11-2,CASSLWGQGVRTEAFF,TGTGCCAGCAGCTTATGGGGACAGGGGGTTCGGACTGAAGCTTTCTTT
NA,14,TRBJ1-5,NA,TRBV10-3,CAISVGGSNQPQHF,TGTGCCATCAGTGTTGGCGGTAGCAATCAGCCCCAGCATTTT
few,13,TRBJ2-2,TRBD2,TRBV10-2,CASRLAGAGELFF,TGCGCCAGCAGACTAGCGGGGGCCGGGGAGCTGTTTTTT
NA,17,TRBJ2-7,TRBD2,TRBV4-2,CASSLGLAGDFSYEQYF,TGTGCCAGCAGCCTGGGACTAGCGGGGGACTTCTCCTACGAGCAGTACTTC
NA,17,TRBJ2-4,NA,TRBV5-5,CASSLEVSVSAKNIQYF,TGTGCCAGCAGCTTGGAGGTCAGCGTTTCGGCCAAAAACATTCAGTACTTC
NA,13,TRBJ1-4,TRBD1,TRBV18,CASSLRDSEKLFF,TGTGCCAGCTCACTACGGGACAGCGAAAAACTGTTTTTT
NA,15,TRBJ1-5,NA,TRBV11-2,CASSLDSYSNQPQHF,TGTGCCAGCAGCCTAGACAGTTATAGCAATCAGCCCCAGCATTTT
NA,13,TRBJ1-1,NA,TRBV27,CASSSFLNTEAFF,TGTGCCAGCAGTTCCTTCCTGAACACTGAAGCTTTCTTT
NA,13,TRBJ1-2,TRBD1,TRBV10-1,CASSESNRGGYTF,TGCGCCAGCAGTGAGTCGAACAGGGGAGGCTACACCTTC
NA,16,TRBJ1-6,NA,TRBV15,CATSRVTGTGNSPLHF,TGTGCCACCAGCAGGGTTACAGGGACGGGTAATTCACCCCTCCACTTT
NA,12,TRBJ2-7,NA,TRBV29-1,CSVEGDTYEQYF,TGCAGCGTTGAGGGAGACACCTACGAGCAGTACTTC
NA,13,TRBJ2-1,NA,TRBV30,CAWIICSYNEQFF,TGTGCCTGGATTATCTGCTCCTACAATGAGCAGTTCTTC
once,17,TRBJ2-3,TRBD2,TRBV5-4,CASSPEIAGIGTDTQYF,TGTGCCAGCAGCCCAGAGATAGCGGGGATCGGCACAGATACGCAGTATTTT
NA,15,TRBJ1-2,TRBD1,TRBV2,CASSGDRPRFYGYTF,TGTGCCAGCAGTGGGGACAGACCCCGGTTCTATGGCTACACCTTC
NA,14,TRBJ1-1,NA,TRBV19,CASSINDRNTEAFF,TGTGCCAGTAGTATTAACGACAGGAACACTGAAGCTTTCTTT
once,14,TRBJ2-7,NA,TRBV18,CASSPLRGSHEQYF,TGTGCCAGCTCACCATTGCGGGGATCCCACGAGCAGTACTTC
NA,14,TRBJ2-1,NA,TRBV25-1,CASSPETVYNEQFF,TGTGCCAGCAGTCCGGAGACAGTCTACAATGAGCAGTTCTTC
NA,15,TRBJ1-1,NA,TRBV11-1,CASSLVPGMNTEAFF,TGTGCCAGCAGCTTAGTTCCAGGGATGAACACTGAAGCTTTCTTT
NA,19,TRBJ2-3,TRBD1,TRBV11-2,CASSSVMTGGLPVTDTQYF,TGTGCCAGCAGCTCCGTTATGACAGGGGGCCTTCCCGTCACAGATACGCAGTATTTT
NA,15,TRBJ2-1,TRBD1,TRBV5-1,CASSLAGTGFNEQFF,TGCGCCAGCAGCTTGGCCGGGACAGGGTTCAATGAGCAGTTCTTC
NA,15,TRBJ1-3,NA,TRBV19,CASKGHSNSGNTIYF,TGTGCCAGTAAGGGACACTCCAACTCTGGAAACACCATATATTTT
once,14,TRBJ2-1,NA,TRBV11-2,CASSLAGGVNEQFF,TGTGCCAGCAGCTTAGCGGGGGGCGTCAATGAGCAGTTCTTC
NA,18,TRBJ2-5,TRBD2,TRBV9,CASSPSPRSSGVGETQYF,TGTGCCAGCAGCCCCAGCCCCCGTTCTAGCGGGGTAGGAGAGACCCAGTACTTC
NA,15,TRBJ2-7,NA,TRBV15,CATSRDLARSYEQYF,TGTGCCACCAGCAGAGATCTAGCCAGATCCTACGAGCAGTACTTC
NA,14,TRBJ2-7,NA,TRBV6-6,CASRSRESSYEQYF,TGTGCCAGCAGGTCCAGGGAAAGTTCCTACGAGCAGTACTTC
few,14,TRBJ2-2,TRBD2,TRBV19,CASSIAGGSGELFF,TGTGCCAGTAGTATAGCGGGGGGATCCGGGGAGCTGTTTTTT
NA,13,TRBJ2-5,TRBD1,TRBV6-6,CATRDRVGETQYF,TGTGCCACCCGCGACAGGGTTGGGGAGACCCAGTACTTC
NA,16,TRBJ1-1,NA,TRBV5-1,CASSLEPGYMNTEAFF,TGCGCCAGCAGCTTGGAACCAGGATACATGAACACTGAAGCTTTCTTT
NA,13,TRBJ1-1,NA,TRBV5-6,CASSLTVNTEAFF,TGTGCCAGCAGCTTGACAGTGAACACTGAAGCTTTCTTT
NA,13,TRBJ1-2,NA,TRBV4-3,CASSQDPRVGYTF,TGCGCCAGCAGCCAAGATCCCAGGGTCGGCTACACCTTC
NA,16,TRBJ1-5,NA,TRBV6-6,CASSYSRGYSNQPQHF,TGTGCCAGCAGTTACTCCAGGGGATATAGCAATCAGCCCCAGCATTTT
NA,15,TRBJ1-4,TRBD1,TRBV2,CASSEGQGQPEKLFF,TGTGCCAGCAGTGAGGGACAGGGGCAGCCGGAAAAACTGTTTTTT